Listed below are T cell receptor beta chains from one sample, sequenced in a study of glioma-infiltrating T cells. MiXCR, run by TCRdb on the multiplex PCR reads, gives a single entry per CDR3 protein. The repertoire holds more than 90,000 distinct CDR3 sequences, with approximately 40% as singletons. Sample: glioma tissue, nonneoplastic brain tissue, or PBMCs (not recorded which). The receptors come from a human donor with low-grade glioma or glioblastoma, undergoing nonglioma brain surgery, or in good health (not recorded which). CDR3s include the opening cysteine and the closing phenylalanine or tryptophan. Each record gives: J gene, V gene, D gene, clone size, CDR3 protein, CDR3 DNA. D genes are given only for firm matches. Part of the rows lack a size; the others show once, few, many or a class for expanded clones.

J: TRBJ2-1
V: TRBV20-1
D: TRBD2
size: NA
CDR3: CSATSGRYNEQFF
DNA: TGCAGTGCTACTAGCGGGAGGTACAATGAGCAGTTCTTC

J: TRBJ2-7
V: TRBV2
D: NA
size: many
CDR3: CASSGQTSTYEQYF
DNA: TGTGCCAGCAGTGGGCAAACATCTACCTACGAGCAGTACTTC

J: TRBJ1-6
V: TRBV11-2
D: NA
size: many
CDR3: CASNRVHNSPLHF
DNA: TGTGCCAGCAACAGGGTCCATAATTCACCCCTCCACTTT

J: TRBJ2-7
V: TRBV27
D: NA
size: many
CDR3: CASSLGQTYEQYF
DNA: TGTGCCAGCAGTTTAGGGCAGACCTACGAGCAGTACTTC

J: TRBJ2-1
V: TRBV4-3
D: NA
size: many
CDR3: CASSPVADASSYNEQFF
DNA: TGCGCCAGCAGCCCAGTAGCGGACGCGAGCTCCTACAATGAGCAGTTCTTC

J: TRBJ1-1
V: TRBV20-1
D: NA
size: NA
CDR3: CSARAGGAKRAFF
DNA: TGCAGTGCTAGAGCTGGAGGGGCAAAGCGGGCTTTCTTT

J: TRBJ2-1
V: TRBV6-1
D: TRBD2
size: many
CDR3: CASTGLAGYSYNEQFF
DNA: TGTGCCAGCACCGGACTAGCGGGGTACTCCTACAATGAGCAGTTCTTC

J: TRBJ1-5
V: TRBV11-2
D: TRBD1
size: many
CDR3: CASSLDGDRVQPQHF
DNA: TGTGCCAGCAGCTTAGATGGGGACAGGGTACAGCCCCAGCATTTT

J: TRBJ1-1
V: TRBV12-3/TRBV12-4
D: NA
size: many
CDR3: CASSLWAEAFF
DNA: TGTGCCAGCAGTTTGTGGGCTGAAGCTTTCTTT

J: TRBJ2-2
V: TRBV19
D: NA
size: many
CDR3: CASTIDRNTGELFF
DNA: TGTGCCAGTACCATAGACAGGAACACCGGGGAGCTGTTTTTT

J: TRBJ1-1
V: TRBV19
D: NA
size: many
CDR3: CASTVDVANTEAFF
DNA: TGTGCCAGTACCGTCGACGTGGCGAACACTGAAGCTTTCTTT

J: TRBJ2-5
V: TRBV7-8
D: NA
size: many
CDR3: CASSLNDGGSETQYF
DNA: TGTGCCAGCAGCTTAAATGATGGGGGCTCAGAGACCCAGTACTTC

J: TRBJ2-2
V: TRBV5-1
D: TRBD2
size: many
CDR3: CASSNSGGLNTGELFF
DNA: TGCGCCAGCAGTAATAGCGGGGGCTTGAACACCGGGGAGCTGTTTTTT

J: TRBJ1-1
V: TRBV28
D: NA
size: medium-sized
CDR3: CASSSGSVAAFF
DNA: TGTGCCAGCAGTTCGGGATCCGTGGCGGCTTTCTTT

J: TRBJ2-1
V: TRBV13
D: TRBD2
size: many
CDR3: CASSAGGGNEQFF
DNA: TGTGCCAGCAGTGCGGGAGGGGGTAATGAGCAGTTCTTC

J: TRBJ2-2
V: TRBV2
D: NA
size: many
CDR3: CATRQGLNTGELFF
DNA: TGTGCCACCCGACAGGGACTGAACACCGGGGAGCTGTTTTTT

J: TRBJ1-2
V: TRBV3-1
D: NA
size: many
CDR3: CASSHGAVNYGYTF
DNA: TGTGCCAGCAGCCATGGGGCAGTTAACTATGGCTACACCTTC

J: TRBJ1-1
V: TRBV7-2
D: NA
size: many
CDR3: CASSFLNTGLEAFF
DNA: TGTGCCAGCAGCTTTTTGAATACAGGGCTTGAAGCTTTCTTT

J: TRBJ1-1
V: TRBV7-9
D: TRBD1
size: many
CDR3: CASSLEGADTEAFF
DNA: TGTGCCAGCAGCTTAGAGGGGGCGGACACTGAAGCTTTCTTT